The 23 T cell receptor beta chains reported below all come from one sample, sequenced in a study of blood T cells in healthy people across ages. The use of a sample-barcoded 5' primer and a J-beta primer mix characterized a second PCR of roughly 6 to 11 cycles. TCRdb used MiXCR to reprocess the 5' RACE reads, holding one entry per CDR3 protein. The table lists 540,000 or so distinct CDR3 sequences, around 50% of them singletons. Sequenced input: blood. The receptor source for this set is a man at least 80 years old in good health.

This chain uses TRBV10-3 with TRBJ2-1, with D unresolved. CDR3 length equals 11 residues. The germline CDR1 and CDR2 sequences are ENHRY and SYGVKD. Trimming shortened V by 3 bases and J by 4 bases, and 1 base separated the two germline ends. This chain's CDR3 is CAISDYNEQFF. The CDR3 region has the DNA TGTGCCATCAGTGATTACAATGAGCAGTTCTTC.

This clonotype was seen at least ten times. The chain links TRBV6-5 to TRBJ2-7; the match to TRBD2 covers 10 bases. CDR3 size: 14 residues. The V and J ends lost 4 bases and 6 bases, in that order; junction bases with no gene match: 6. Per germline, CDR1 MNHEY and CDR2 SVGAGI. CDR3 residues: CASSFERGGFEQYF. In nucleotides, the CDR3 is TGTGCCAGCAGTTTTGAGCGGGGGGGTTTCGAGCAGTACTTC.

Points on this clonotype: Lacking the conserved final phenylalanine or tryptophan, this CDR3 likely reflects a read error. This rearrangement joins TRBV7-2 to TRBJ2-4; maybe TRBD2 (5 bases). The V end was cut by 1 base, the J end by 6 bases, with 19 bases between. The CDR3 length is 17 residues. Germline V gene data show CDR1 as SGHTA and CDR2 as FQGNSA. CDR3 protein: CASSLVGGPRGGNIQYS. For the CDR3, the DNA is TGTGCCAGCAGCTTAGTAGGTGGGCCCCGAGGAGGAAACATTCAGTACTCC.

The genes are TRBV6-5 and TRBJ2-7; TRBD1 matches at 10 bases. CDR3 size: 14 residues. Trimming removed 6 bases from V and 7 bases from J; junction bases left unmatched: 9. Germline V gene lookup returns CDR1 MNHEY and CDR2 SVGAGI. Written as DNA, the CDR3 is TGTGCCAGCAGCCACGACAGGGGGCGCCGAGAGCAGTACTTC. It yields the protein CASSHDRGRREQYF.

V usage is TRBV15 and J usage is TRBJ2-5; D unclear. The last part of the DNA fits TRBJ2-7 better; the J call may be wrong. This CDR3 region has 18 residues. Germline CDR1 and CDR2: LNHNV and YYDKDF (reference sequence). DNA for the CDR3: TGTGCCACCAGCAGAGAGAAGGCTCTGGACCGCGGTCACTACGAGCAGTACTTC. It is translated as CATSREKALDRGHYEQYF.

Only a few counts were recorded for this clonotype. The chain is built from TRBV12-3 or TRBV12-4 and TRBJ2-7; 15 bases agree with TRBD2. CDR3 length: 15 amino acids. V shed 6 bases and J 3 bases; nucleotides not matched to a gene: 3. The CDR3 region has the DNA TGTGCCAGCAGGGCGGGACTAGCGGGAGGCTACGAGCAGTACTTC. Its protein product is CASRAGLAGGYEQYF.

V is TRBV7-8 and J is TRBJ1-1; 7 nucleotides agree with TRBD1. Germline V gene data show CDR1 as SGHVS and CDR2 as FQNEAQ. Trimming at V came to 4 bases and at J to 11 bases, leaving 7 bases not matched to a gene. This CDR3 comprises 12 residues. The CDR3 spells CASSSSTGEAFF. In DNA form, the CDR3 reads TGTGCCAGCAGCTCTTCTACAGGGGAGGCTTTCTTT.

The gene calls are TRBV6-5 and TRBJ1-5, with D tentatively TRBD1 (5 bases). The ends were cut back, 5 bases at V and 7 bases at J, with 15 bases in the middle. Germline CDR1 reads MNHEY; CDR2 reads SVGAGI. This CDR3 has 14 residues. The CDR3: CASSPDGTRQPQHF. CDR3 in DNA: TGTGCCAGCAGTCCCGACGGGACTCGGCAGCCCCAGCATTTT.

This clonotype was recorded a few times. The chain combines TRBV6-6 with TRBJ1-3; D is perhaps TRBD1 (6 bases). Trimming took 2 bases from V and 0 from J, leaving 8 bases between them. The CDR3 runs to 15 residues. Germline V gives CDR1 MNHNY, CDR2 SVGAGI (reference sequence). CDR3 coding DNA: TGTGCCAGCAGTTACGCGACAGGCTCTGGAAACACCATATATTTT. Translation: CASSYATGSGNTIYF.

The chain recombines TRBV6-5 with TRBJ2-1; tentatively, D is TRBD1 (6 bases). The end of the DNA aligns better with TRBJ2-7, so the J call may be wrong. The CDR3 consists of 13 residues. The germline V gene encodes CDR1 MNHEY and CDR2 SVGAGI. The CDR3 spells CASSDRSYNEQYF. CDR3 nucleotides: TGTGCCAGCAGTGACAGGTCCTACAATGAGCAGTACTTC.

At least ten counts were recorded for this clonotype. The rearrangement links TRBV6-5 to TRBJ2-6; D uncertain. Germline V CDR1 and CDR2: MNHEY, SVGAGI. This CDR3 spans 16 amino acids. With 2 bases removed from V and 4 bases from J, the gap between germline ends came to 12 bases. The CDR3 DNA follows: TGTGCCAGCAGTTACGCGCCTGGGTCAGGGGCCAACGTCCTGACTTTC. Residues: CASSYAPGSGANVLTF.

This clonotype has a single count. The V and J genes are TRBV6-6 and TRBJ2-7; TRBD2 matches at 9 bases. Losses at the gene ends were 6 bases for V and 6 bases for J; bases not matched to a gene: 9. In germline, CDR1 is MNHNY, CDR2 SVGAGI (reference sequence). This CDR3 is 14 amino acids long. CDR3 region: CASRAHGTSCEQYF. CDR3 coding DNA: TGTGCCAGCAGGGCTCACGGGACTAGCTGCGAGCAGTACTTC.

This chain links TRBV7-6 with TRBJ1-2; tentatively, D is TRBD1 (5 bases). Germline CDR1 and CDR2: SGHVS and FNYEAQ. Trimming pared 5 bases from V and 4 bases from J, leaving 11 bases between. CDR3 length equals 13 residues. The CDR3 sequence: CASSPTQGYGYTF. The CDR3 DNA reads TGTGCCAGCAGCCCAACTCAGGGCTATGGCTACACCTTC.

The chain combines TRBV7-2 with TRBJ1-1; D is unclear. CDR1 and CDR2 (germline): SGHTA, FQGNSA. V was trimmed by 2 bases and J by 8 bases, leaving 15 bases between them. The CDR3 loop spans 14 amino acids. CDR3 sequence reads: CASSLPPQRREAFF. DNA of the CDR3: TGTGCCAGCAGCTTACCCCCTCAGAGGCGAGAAGCTTTCTTT.

In this sample, this clonotype turned up a few times. The V gene is TRBV28, the J gene TRBJ2-7; D is uncertain. The DNA end lines up better with TRBJ2-4; the J call may be wrong. The CDR3 is 12 residues long. Germline V gene lookup returns CDR1 MDHEN and CDR2 SYDVKM. CDR3 loop: CASSIGQNIQYF. DNA of the CDR3: TGTGCCAGCAGCATCGGCCAGAACATTCAGTACTTC.

This clonotype was counted many times. An end of the junction does not agree with germline; a read error may underlie this. The chain links TRBV5-1 to TRBJ2-1; D is perhaps TRBD1 (5 bases). The germline V gene has CDR1 SGHRS and CDR2 YFSETQ. The length of the CDR3 is 15 residues. The CDR3 spells CASSLVQGSYNEQFF. As DNA, the CDR3 is TGTGCCAGCAGCTTAGTCCAGGGTTCCTACAATGAGCAGTTCTTC.

For this clonotype: A much larger clone is a single base away; this may be a read error. This chain joins TRBV6-5 and TRBJ2-7; 7 bases map to TRBD1. CDR3 length: 14 residues. V trimming: 6 bases; J trimming: 5 bases; junction bases outside the gene matches: 10. Per germline, CDR1 MNHEY and CDR2 SVGAGI. DNA for the CDR3: TGTGCCAGCAGAAAAACAGGGGATCCCCACGAGCAGTACTTC. Its translation: CASRKTGDPHEQYF.

This clonotype has at least ten counts. The chain links TRBV6-6 to TRBJ1-6; D might be TRBD1 (6 bases). The CDR3 totals 15 residues. Trimming stripped 2 bases from V and 13 bases from J, with 18 bases between. From germline, CDR1 is MNHNY and CDR2 SVGAGI (reference sequence). The CDR3: CASSYGLLQGSPLHF. The DNA for the CDR3 is TGTGCCAGCAGTTACGGCCTCCTACAGGGATCCCCCCTCCACTTT.

V gene TRBV9 combines with J gene TRBJ2-1; TRBD2 is a possible D gene (6 bases). Germline V gene lookup returns CDR1 SGDLS and CDR2 YYNGEE. V was pared by 4 bases and J by 4 bases, with 18 bases between. This CDR3 comprises 16 residues. CDR3 region: CASSTPLAPLYNEQFF. In nucleotides, the CDR3 is TGTGCCAGCAGCACCCCTCTAGCGCCATTATACAATGAGCAGTTCTTC. Full variable domain (rest looked up from reference TRBV9 and TRBJ2-1): DSGVTQTPKHLITATGQRVTLRCSPRSGDLSVYWYQQSLDQGLQFLIQYYNGEERAKGNILERFSAQQFPDLHSELNLSSLELGDSALYFCASSTPLAPLYNEQFFGPGTRLTVL.

The chain joins TRBV7-9 to TRBJ2-3; D gene unclear. The V and J ends lost 6 bases and 0 bases respectively, with 10 bases between them. CDR1 SEHNR and CDR2 FQNEAQ come from the germline V gene (reference sequence). The length of the CDR3 is 14 residues. The CDR3 DNA reads as TGTGCCAGCAGTCCCATTTCAAGCACAGATACGCAGTATTTT. Residues: CASSPISSTDTQYF.

On this clonotype itself: One junction end does not reproduce the germline sequence, and a read error may be involved. V gene TRBV7-9 combines with J gene TRBJ2-3; D is uncertain. This CDR3 is built from 12 residues. Germline-derived CDR1 and CDR2 are SEHNR and FQNEAQ (reference sequence). The chain's CDR3 is CSSSVSTDTQYF. The CDR3 DNA follows: TGTTCCAGCAGTGTTAGCACAGATACGCAGTATTTT.

The J gene is TRBJ2-1, the V gene TRBV7-9; 7 bases are shared with TRBD1. Germline V gene sequence: CDR1 SEHNR, CDR2 FQNEAQ (reference sequence). Trimming took 5 bases from V and 7 from J; bases not matched to a gene: 2. This CDR3 comprises 12 residues. CDR3 nucleotide sequence: TGTGCCAGCAGCCGGGACAGAAATGAGCAGTTCTTC. It codes for CASSRDRNEQFF. The full variable domain, its missing parts supplied by reference TRBV7-9 and TRBJ2-1, is DTGVSQNPRHKITKRGQNVTFRCDPISEHNRLYWYRQTLGQGPEFLTYFQNEAQLEKSRLLSDRFSAERPKGSFSTLEIQRTEQGDSAMYLCASSRDRNEQFFGPGTRLTVL.

The J gene is TRBJ2-1, the V gene TRBV28; D is undetermined. Germline CDR1 MDHEN, CDR2 SYDVKM. V was pared by 1 base and J by 1 base, with 17 bases between. This CDR3 spans 18 amino acids. CDR3 loop: CASSLLVGRNGSYNEQFF. Here the CDR3 DNA reads TGTGCCAGCAGTTTATTGGTAGGACGAAATGGATCCTACAATGAGCAGTTCTTC.